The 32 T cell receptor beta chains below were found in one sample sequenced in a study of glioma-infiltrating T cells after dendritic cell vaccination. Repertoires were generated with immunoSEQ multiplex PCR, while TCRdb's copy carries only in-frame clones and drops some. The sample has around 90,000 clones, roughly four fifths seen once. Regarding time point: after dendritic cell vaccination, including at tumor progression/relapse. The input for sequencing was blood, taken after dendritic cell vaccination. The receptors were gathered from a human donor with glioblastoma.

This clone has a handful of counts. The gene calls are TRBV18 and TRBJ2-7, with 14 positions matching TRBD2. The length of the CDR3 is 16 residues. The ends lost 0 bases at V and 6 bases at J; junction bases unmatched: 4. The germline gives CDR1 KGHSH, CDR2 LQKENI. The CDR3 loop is CASSPPGTSGRGEQYV. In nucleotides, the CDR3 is TGTGCCAGCTCACCACCCGGGACTAGCGGGAGAGGCGAGCAGTACGTC.

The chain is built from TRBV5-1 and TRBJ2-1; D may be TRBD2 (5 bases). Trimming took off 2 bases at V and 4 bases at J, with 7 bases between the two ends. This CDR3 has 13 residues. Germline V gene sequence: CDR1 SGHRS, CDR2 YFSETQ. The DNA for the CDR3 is TGCGCCAGCAGCTTACCGGGGTACAATGAGCAGTTCTTC. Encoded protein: CASSLPGYNEQFF.

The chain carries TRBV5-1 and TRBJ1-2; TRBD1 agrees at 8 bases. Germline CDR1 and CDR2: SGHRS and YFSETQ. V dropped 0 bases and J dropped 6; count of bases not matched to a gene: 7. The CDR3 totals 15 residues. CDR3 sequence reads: CASSLGSTGGHGYTF. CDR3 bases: TGCGCCAGCAGCTTGGGGTCAACAGGGGGACATGGCTACACCTTC.

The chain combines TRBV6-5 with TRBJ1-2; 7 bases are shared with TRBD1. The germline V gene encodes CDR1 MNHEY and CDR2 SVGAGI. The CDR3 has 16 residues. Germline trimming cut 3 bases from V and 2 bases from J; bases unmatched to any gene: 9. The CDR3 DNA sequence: TGTGCCAGCAGTTATAAAACGGGACAGTTGAACTATGGCTACACCTTC. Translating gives CASSYKTGQLNYGYTF.

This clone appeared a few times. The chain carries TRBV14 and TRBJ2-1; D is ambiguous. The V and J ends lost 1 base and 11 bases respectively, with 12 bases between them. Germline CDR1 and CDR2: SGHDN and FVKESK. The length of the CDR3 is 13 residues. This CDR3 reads CASSQGSRIKQFF. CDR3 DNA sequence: TGTGCCAGCAGCCAAGGATCCAGAATAAAGCAGTTCTTC.

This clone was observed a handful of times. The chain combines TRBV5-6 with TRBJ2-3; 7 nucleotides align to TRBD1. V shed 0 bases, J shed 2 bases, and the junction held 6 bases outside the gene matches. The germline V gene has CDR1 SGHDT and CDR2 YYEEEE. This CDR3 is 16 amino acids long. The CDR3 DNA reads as TGTGCCAGCAGCTTGGCCCGGACAGGAGTCACAGATACGCAGTATTTT. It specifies CASSLARTGVTDTQYF.

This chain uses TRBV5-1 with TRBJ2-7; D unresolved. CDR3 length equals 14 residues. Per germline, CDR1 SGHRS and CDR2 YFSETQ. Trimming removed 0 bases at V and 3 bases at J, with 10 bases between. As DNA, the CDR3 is TGCGCCAGCAGCTTGGAGGCGCGGCTCTACGAGCAGTACTTC. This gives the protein CASSLEARLYEQYF.

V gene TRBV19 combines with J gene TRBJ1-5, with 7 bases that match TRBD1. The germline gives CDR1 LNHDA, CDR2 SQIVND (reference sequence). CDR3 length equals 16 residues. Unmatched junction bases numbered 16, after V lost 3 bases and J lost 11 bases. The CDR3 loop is CASSMTGRGPPAAQHF. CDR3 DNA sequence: TGTGCCAGTAGTATGACAGGGAGAGGCCCCCCCGCCGCCCAGCATTTT. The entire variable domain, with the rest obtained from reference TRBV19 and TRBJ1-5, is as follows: DGGITQSPKYLFRKEGQNVTLSCEQNLNHDAMYWYRQDPGQGLRLIYYSQIVNDFQKGDIAEGYSVSREKKESFPLTVTSAQKNPTAFYLCASSMTGRGPPAAQHFGDGTRLSIL.

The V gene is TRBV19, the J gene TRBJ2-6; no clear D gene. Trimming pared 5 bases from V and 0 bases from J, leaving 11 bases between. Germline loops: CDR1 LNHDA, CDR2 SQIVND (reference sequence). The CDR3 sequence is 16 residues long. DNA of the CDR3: TGTGCCAGTAGTCGGCGTCAGGACTCTGGGGCCAACGTCCTGACTTTC. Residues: CASSRRQDSGANVLTF.

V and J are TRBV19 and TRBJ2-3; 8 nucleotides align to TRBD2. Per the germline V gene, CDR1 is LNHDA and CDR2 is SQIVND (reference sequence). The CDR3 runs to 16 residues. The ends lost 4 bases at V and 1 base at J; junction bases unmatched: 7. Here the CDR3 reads CASSRQAGGGTDTQYF. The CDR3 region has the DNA TGTGCCAGTAGTAGGCAGGCGGGAGGAGGCACAGATACGCAGTATTTT. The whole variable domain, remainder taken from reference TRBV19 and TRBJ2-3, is DGGITQSPKYLFRKEGQNVTLSCEQNLNHDAMYWYRQDPGQGLRLIYYSQIVNDFQKGDIAEGYSVSREKKESFPLTVTSAQKNPTAFYLCASSRQAGGGTDTQYFGPGTRLTVL.

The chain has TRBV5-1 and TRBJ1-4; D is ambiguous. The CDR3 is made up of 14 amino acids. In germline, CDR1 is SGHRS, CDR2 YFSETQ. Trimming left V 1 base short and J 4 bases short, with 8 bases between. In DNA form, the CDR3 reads TGCGCCAGCAGCTTGAAAGGGAGTAATGAAAAACTGTTTTTT. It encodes CASSLKGSNEKLFF.

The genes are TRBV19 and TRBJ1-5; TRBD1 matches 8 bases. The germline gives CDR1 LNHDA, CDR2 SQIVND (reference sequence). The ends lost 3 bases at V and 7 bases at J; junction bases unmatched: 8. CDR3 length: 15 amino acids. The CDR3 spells CASSIRGRGLQPQHF. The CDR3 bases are TGTGCCAGTAGTATCAGGGGCAGGGGGCTCCAGCCCCAGCATTTT.

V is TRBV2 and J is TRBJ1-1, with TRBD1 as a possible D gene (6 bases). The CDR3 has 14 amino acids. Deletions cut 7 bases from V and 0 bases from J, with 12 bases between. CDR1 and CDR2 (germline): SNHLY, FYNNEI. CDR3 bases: TGTGCCAGCACCCAAGGGGGGGTGAACACTGAAGCTTTCTTT. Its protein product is CASTQGGVNTEAFF.

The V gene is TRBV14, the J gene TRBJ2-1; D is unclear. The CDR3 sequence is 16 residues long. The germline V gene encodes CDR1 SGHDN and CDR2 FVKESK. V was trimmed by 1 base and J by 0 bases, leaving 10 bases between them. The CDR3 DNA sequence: TGTGCCAGCAGCCAAGGCGGTATATTCTCCTACAATGAGCAGTTCTTC. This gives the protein CASSQGGIFSYNEQFF. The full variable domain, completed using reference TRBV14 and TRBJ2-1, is EAGVTQFPSHSVIEKGQTVTLRCDPISGHDNLYWYRRVMGKEIKFLLHFVKESKQDESGMPNNRFLAERTGGTYSTLKVQPAELEDSGVYFCASSQGGIFSYNEQFFGPGTRLTVL.

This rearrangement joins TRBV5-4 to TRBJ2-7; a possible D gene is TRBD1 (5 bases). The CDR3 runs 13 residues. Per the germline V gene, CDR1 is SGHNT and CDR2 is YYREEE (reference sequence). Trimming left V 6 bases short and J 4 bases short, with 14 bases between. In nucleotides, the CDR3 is TGTGCCAGCACCACCCAGGGCTCGTACGAGCAGTACGTC. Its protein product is CASTTQGSYEQYV.

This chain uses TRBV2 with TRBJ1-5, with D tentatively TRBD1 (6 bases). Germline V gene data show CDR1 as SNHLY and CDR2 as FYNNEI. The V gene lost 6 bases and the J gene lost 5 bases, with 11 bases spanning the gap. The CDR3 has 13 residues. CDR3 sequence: CASRMDSYQPQHF. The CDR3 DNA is TGTGCCAGCAGGATGGACAGCTATCAGCCCCAGCATTTT.

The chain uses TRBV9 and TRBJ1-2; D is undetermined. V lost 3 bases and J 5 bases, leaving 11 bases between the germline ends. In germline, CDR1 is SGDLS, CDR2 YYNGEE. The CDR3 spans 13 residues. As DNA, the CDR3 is TGTGCCAGCAGCGGGAGGGCAGCGTATGGCTACACCTTC. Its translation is CASSGRAAYGYTF.

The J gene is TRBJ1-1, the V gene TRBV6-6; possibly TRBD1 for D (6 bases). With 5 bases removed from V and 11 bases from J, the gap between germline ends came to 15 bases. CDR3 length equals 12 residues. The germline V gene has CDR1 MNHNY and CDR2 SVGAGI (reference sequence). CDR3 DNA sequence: TGTGCCAGCAGTCGAAGGGGGAATGAGGCTTTCTTT. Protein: CASSRRGNEAFF.

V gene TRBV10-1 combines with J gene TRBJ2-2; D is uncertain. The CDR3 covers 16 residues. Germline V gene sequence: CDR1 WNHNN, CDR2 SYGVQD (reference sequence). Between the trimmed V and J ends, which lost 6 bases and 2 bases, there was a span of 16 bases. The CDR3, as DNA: TGCGCCAGCAGATCCAACAGCTACCTTAACACCGGGGAGCTGTTTTTT. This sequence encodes CASRSNSYLNTGELFF.

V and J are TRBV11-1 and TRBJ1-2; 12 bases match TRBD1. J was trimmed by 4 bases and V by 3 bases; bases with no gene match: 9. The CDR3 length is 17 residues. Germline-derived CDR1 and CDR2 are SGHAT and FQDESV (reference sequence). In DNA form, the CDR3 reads TGTGCCAGCAGCTTCCCGGGACAGGGGGCGCATCCCTATGGCTACACCTTC. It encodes CASSFPGQGAHPYGYTF.

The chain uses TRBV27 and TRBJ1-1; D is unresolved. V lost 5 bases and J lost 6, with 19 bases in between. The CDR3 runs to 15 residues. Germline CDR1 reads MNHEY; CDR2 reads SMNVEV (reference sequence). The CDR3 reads CASSQKSPAVSEAFF. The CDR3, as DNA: TGTGCCAGCAGTCAAAAGTCCCCAGCGGTCTCTGAAGCTTTCTTT.

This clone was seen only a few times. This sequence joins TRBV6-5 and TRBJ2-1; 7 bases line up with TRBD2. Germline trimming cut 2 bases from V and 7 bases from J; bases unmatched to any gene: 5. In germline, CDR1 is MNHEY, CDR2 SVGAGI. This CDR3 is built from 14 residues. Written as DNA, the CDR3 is TGTGCCAGCAGTTACAACGGGGGGAGGAATGAGCAGTTCTTC. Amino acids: CASSYNGGRNEQFF.

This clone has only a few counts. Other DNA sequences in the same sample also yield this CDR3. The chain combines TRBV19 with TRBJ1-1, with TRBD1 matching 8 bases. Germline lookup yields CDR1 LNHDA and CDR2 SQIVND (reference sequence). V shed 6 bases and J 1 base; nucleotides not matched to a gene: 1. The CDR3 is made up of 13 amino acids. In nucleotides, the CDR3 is TGTGCCAGTAGAGGACAGGGGAACACTGAAGCTTTCTTT. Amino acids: CASRGQGNTEAFF.

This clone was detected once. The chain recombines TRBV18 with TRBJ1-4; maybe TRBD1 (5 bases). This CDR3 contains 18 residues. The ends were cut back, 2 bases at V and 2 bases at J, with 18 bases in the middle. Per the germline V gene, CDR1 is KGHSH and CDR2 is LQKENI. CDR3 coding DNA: TGTGCCAGCTCACCAAATATTCAGCAGGGTACGACTAATGAAAAACTGTTTTTT. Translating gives CASSPNIQQGTTNEKLFF.

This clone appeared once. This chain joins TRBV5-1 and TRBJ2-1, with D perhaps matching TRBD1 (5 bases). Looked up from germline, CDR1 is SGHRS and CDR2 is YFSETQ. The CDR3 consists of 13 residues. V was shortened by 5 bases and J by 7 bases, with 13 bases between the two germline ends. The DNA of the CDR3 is TGCGCCAGCAGTTTTCAGGGTCGTAATGAGCAGTTCTTC. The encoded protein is CASSFQGRNEQFF.

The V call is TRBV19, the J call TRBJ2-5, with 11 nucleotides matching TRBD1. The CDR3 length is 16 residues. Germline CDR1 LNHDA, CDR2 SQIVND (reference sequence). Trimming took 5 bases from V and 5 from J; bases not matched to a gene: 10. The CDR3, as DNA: TGTGCCAGTAGTGCCATCTTGCGGGACAGGGGGGAGACCCAGTACTTC. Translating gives CASSAILRDRGETQYF.

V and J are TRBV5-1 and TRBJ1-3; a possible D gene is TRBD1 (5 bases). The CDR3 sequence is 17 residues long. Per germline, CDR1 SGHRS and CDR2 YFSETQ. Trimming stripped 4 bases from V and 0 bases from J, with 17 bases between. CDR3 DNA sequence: TGCGCCAGCAGCGAACCGAAGCCAGGGAACTCTGGAAACACCATATATTTT. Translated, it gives CASSEPKPGNSGNTIYF.

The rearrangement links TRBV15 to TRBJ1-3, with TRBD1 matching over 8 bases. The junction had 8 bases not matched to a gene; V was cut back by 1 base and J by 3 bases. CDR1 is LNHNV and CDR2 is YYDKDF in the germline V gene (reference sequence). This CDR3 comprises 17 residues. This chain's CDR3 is CATSRVRLDRDGNTIYF. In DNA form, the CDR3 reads TGTGCCACCAGCAGAGTCCGCCTGGACAGGGATGGAAACACCATATATTTT.

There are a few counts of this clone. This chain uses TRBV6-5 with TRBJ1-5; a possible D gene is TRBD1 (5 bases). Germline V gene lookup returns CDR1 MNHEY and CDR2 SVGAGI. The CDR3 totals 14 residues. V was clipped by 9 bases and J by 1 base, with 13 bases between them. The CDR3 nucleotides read TGTGCCAGTAAGGCGACAGACAGCAATCAGCCCCAGCATTTT. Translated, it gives CASKATDSNQPQHF.

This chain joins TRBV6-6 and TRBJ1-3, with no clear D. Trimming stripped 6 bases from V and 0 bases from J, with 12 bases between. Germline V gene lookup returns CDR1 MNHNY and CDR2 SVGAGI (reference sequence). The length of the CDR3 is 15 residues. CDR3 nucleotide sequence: TGTGCCAGCAGACCCCCCACTGGCTCTGGAAACACCATATATTTT. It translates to CASRPPTGSGNTIYF.

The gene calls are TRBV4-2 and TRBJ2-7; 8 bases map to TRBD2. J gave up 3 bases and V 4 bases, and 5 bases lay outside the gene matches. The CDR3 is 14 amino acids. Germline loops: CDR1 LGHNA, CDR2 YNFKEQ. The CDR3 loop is CASSRGAGGYEQYF. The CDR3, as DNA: TGTGCCAGCAGCCGCGGCGCGGGGGGCTACGAGCAGTACTTC.

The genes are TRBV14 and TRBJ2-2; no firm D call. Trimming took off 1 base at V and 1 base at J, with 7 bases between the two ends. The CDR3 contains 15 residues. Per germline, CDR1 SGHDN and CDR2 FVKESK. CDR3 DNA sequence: TGTGCCAGCAGCCAAGTTACGAGGAACACCGGGGAGCTGTTTTTT. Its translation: CASSQVTRNTGELFF.